This TCR beta chain was sequenced during a study of radiotherapy plus CTLA-4 blockade in lung cancer. The CDR3 loop spans 15 amino acids. V was cut by 2 bases and J by 4 bases, with 12 bases left in between. CDR1 and CDR2 (germline): LNHDA, SQIVND (reference sequence). Generated by immunoSEQ multiplex PCR, the TCRdb table keeps only in-frame clones and is missing some. The sample consists of under 90,000 clones, less than 80% of them appearing once. Material: peripheral blood, obtained from a patient treated with radiotherapy plus ipilimumab. The clonotype was recovered from a human donor with non-small cell lung cancer that progressed on radiotherapy plus ipilimumab. V and J are TRBV19 and TRBJ1-5, with D perhaps TRBD1 (5 bases). CDR3: CASSITQGPNQPQHF. In DNA, the CDR3 is TGTGCCAGTAGTATAACGCAGGGACCGAATCAGCCCCAGCATTTT. The whole variable domain, filled in from reference TRBV19 and TRBJ1-5, reads DGGITQSPKYLFRKEGQNVTLSCEQNLNHDAMYWYRQDPGQGLRLIYYSQIVNDFQKGDIAEGYSVSREKKESFPLTVTSAQKNPTAFYLCASSITQGPNQPQHFGDGTRLSIL.